This T cell receptor beta chain was recovered during a study of cytomegalovirus exposure and HLA in healthy donors. Repertoires were generated with immunoSEQ multiplex PCR, while TCRdb's copy carries only in-frame clones and drops some. This sample carries tens of thousands of clones, 95% to 97% of them seen once, and the ten largest clones take about 2.4%. A note on this clone: Other nucleotide sequences in the sample specify the same CDR3.

In germline, CDR1 is LNHDA, CDR2 SQIVND (reference sequence). The CDR3 contains 13 residues. V lost 3 bases to trimming and J lost 1 base, with 6 bases between them. The specimen sequenced was PBMCs. J is TRBJ1-1 and V is TRBV19, with D possibly being TRBD1 (5 bases). The clonotype was recovered from a man younger than 35 in good health and CMV-seronegative. The DNA of the CDR3 is TGTGCCAGTAGTATGACAGCGAACACTGAAGCTTTCTTT. This codes for CASSMTANTEAFF.